The sample holds many counts of the clone carrying this T cell receptor (beta chain). Its antigen is currently unknown. This specimen comes from a study of T-cell reconstitution after alpha-beta-depleted transplantation in children. Study results and limitations: By about two months after transplant, alpha-beta T cells reportedly arose from several hundred graft clones that had expanded. Certain patients had high TCRbeta diversity at day 60, and it came from recipient T cells and thymic progenitors that survived. T-cell counts and diversity at one year post-transplant came mainly from newly produced T cells.

This CDR3 contains 14 residues. Trimming removed 4 bases at V and 0 bases at J, with 10 bases between. Germline lookup yields CDR1 SGHRS and CDR2 YFSETQ. Using unique molecular identifiers, the investigators prepared the TCRbeta library. One entry per CDR3 protein, called by TCRdb with MiXCR from the PCR reads. The sample has under 300,000 distinct CDR3 sequences, around 10% seen once; the top ten hold around 20%. This chain joins TRBV5-1 and TRBJ1-1; D is unclear. This clonotype was obtained from a male patient aged 2 to 9 who had a stem cell transplant for chronic granulomatous disease, so the T cells may come from the graft donor. Source: peripheral blood, taken 180 days after TCRalphabeta/CD19-depleted stem cell transplant. CDR3 sequence (DNA): TGCGCCAGCAGCCCAAGGGCCGTGAACACTGAAGCTTTCTTT. Its translation: CASSPRAVNTEAFF.